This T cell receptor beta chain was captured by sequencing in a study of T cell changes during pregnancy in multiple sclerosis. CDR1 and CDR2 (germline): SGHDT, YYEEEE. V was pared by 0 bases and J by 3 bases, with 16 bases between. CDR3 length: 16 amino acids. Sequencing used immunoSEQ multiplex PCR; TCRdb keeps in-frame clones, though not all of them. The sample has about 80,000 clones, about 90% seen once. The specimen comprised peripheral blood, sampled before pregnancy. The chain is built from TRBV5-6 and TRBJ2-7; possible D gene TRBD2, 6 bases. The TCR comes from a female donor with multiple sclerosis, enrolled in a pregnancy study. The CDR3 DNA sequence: TGTGCCAGCAGCTTGGCCTCCGGGCGGGATTACTACGAGCAGTACTTC. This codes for CASSLASGRDYYEQYF.